These 6 T cell receptor beta chains share one sample of origin, sequenced in a study of T cell repertoires in aging, cancer and after chemotherapy. Rearranged V-D-J TRB sequences were amplified with a mixed TRB-A/B primer pool. TCRdb recomputed calls from the multiplex PCR reads with MiXCR, one row per CDR3 protein. The profile covers under 8,500 distinct CDR3 sequences, with over 25% appearing a single time and around 8% taken by the ten largest. Peripheral blood genomic DNA, not sorted cells or RNA, was the template. Input material: blood. The receptors shown here come from a human donor with a blood cancer.

This clonotype is medium-sized within its sample. V gene TRBV29-1 combines with J gene TRBJ2-2; D possibly uses TRBD1 or TRBD2 (5 bases each). Between the trimmed V and J ends, which lost 5 bases and 4 bases, there was a span of 20 bases. This CDR3 comprises 16 residues. The germline V gene encodes CDR1 SQVTM and CDR2 ANQGSEA. CDR3 sequence: CSVSGPQGAGTGELFF. The CDR3 nucleotides are TGCAGCGTTTCAGGGCCCCAGGGCGCGGGCACCGGGGAGCTGTTTTTT.

By sample fraction, this clonotype is medium-sized. The chain carries TRBV11-3 and TRBJ2-7; perhaps TRBD1 as D (5 bases). This CDR3 contains 13 residues. Germline loops: CDR1 SGHNT, CDR2 YENEEA. V was shortened by 3 bases and J by 3 bases, with 9 bases between the two germline ends. The CDR3 loop is CASSLTEDYEQYF. The CDR3 region has the DNA TGTGCCAGCAGCTTGACAGAGGACTACGAGCAGTACTTC.

The V and J genes are TRBV6-5 and TRBJ1-3; D ambiguous. Deletions cut 1 base from V and 3 bases from J, with 10 bases between. The germline V gene has CDR1 MNHEY and CDR2 SVGAGI. This CDR3 contains 15 residues. CDR3 protein: CASSYYRAVGNTIYF. The CDR3 coding sequence is TGTGCCAGCAGTTACTACCGGGCTGTTGGAAACACCATATATTTT.

In its sample, this clonotype is medium-sized. V usage is TRBV6-2 or TRBV6-3 and J usage is TRBJ2-3; tentatively, D is TRBD1 (6 bases). The V end was cut by 4 bases, the J end by 0 bases, with 11 bases between. The CDR3 has 15 amino acids. Germline V gene sequence: CDR1 MNHEY, CDR2 SVGEGT. CDR3 DNA sequence: TGTGCCAGCAGTTTGACAGGTGCTAGCACAGATACGCAGTATTTT. Translating gives CASSLTGASTDTQYF.

The chain links TRBV4-3 to TRBJ2-3; TRBD1 aligns across 9 bases. CDR3 length equals 15 residues. V shed 1 base, J shed 1 base, and the junction held 0 bases outside the gene matches. The germline gives CDR1 LGHNA, CDR2 YSLEER. For the CDR3, the DNA is TGCGCCAGCAGCCAAGGGACAGGGGGCACAGATACGCAGTATTTT. Translating it yields CASSQGTGGTDTQYF.

This clonotype was found a few times. This chain joins TRBV12-3 or TRBV12-4 and TRBJ1-2; D gene ambiguous. The length of the CDR3 is 14 residues. V was cut by 8 bases and J by 1 base, with 14 bases left in between. The CDR3 loop reads CASGGRALNYGYTF. In DNA form, the CDR3 reads TGTGCCAGCGGAGGAAGAGCTCTTAACTATGGCTACACCTTC.